The clone carrying this T cell receptor (beta chain) was observed a handful of times. Its antigen is undetermined. This specimen comes from a study of T-cell memory formation after mild COVID-19. For the study at large: Clusters were largely donor specific. Regarding the study as a whole: A subset of responding clones appeared in pre-infection memory, suggesting cross-reactive memory joined.

There are 14 residues in the CDR3. V was clipped by 1 base and J by 7 bases; unmatched bases: 2. CDR1 and CDR2 (germline): SGHKS, YYEKEE (reference sequence). TCRdb used MiXCR to reprocess the 5' RACE reads, holding one entry per CDR3 protein. The sample has about 360,000 distinct CDR3 sequences; approximately 14% are singletons. The chain is built from TRBV5-5 and TRBJ2-2, with 9 bases fitting TRBD2. This receptor was obtained from a man younger than 35 who had mild COVID-19 (a few samples of this study predate the infection). Cell type and time point are not known. The specimen sequenced was PBMCs or a T cell subset sorted from them (not recorded which). This CDR3 reads CASSLRLADGELFF. The DNA for the CDR3 is TGTGCCAGCAGCTTGCGACTAGCGGACGGGGAGCTGTTTTTT.